Sequencing of this T cell receptor beta chain was carried out in a study of shared clonotypes between healthy human individuals. This clone was observed a single time. Only in-frame clones appear in the TCRdb table, and some are missing; sequencing was by immunoSEQ multiplex PCR. This table has just over 2,000,000 clones, roughly 95% appearing once. Germline CDR1 and CDR2: WSHSY and SAAADI. The CDR3 covers 18 residues. V dropped 7 bases and J dropped 0; count of bases not matched to a gene: 9. It was CD45RO-negative cells, positively selected for CCR7, that made up naive CD8 cells, with terminally differentiated effector memory CD45RA+ cells excluded.

The V call is TRBV10-2, the J call TRBJ2-2, with 12 positions matching TRBD2. The clonotype was recovered from a man aged 18 to 35 in good health. Sequencing was done on a sample of naive CD8+ T cells sorted from blood. CDR3 nucleotides: TGCGCCAGCACCCAAGGACTAGCGGGGATATCGAACACCGGGGAGCTGTTTTTT. Its protein product is CASTQGLAGISNTGELFF.